The clone carrying this T cell receptor beta chain appeared once. Its antigen remains unknown. The repertoire was sequenced with immunoSEQ multiplex PCR; TCRdb's copy has only in-frame clones and lacks some. The repertoire holds 150,000 to 200,000 clones, with roughly nine tenths as singletons. The sample originates from a study of T cell responses to AZD1222 COVID-19 vaccine. The CDR3 is made up of 15 amino acids. Germline V gene data show CDR1 as SEHNR and CDR2 as FQNEAQ (reference sequence). With V trimmed by 4 bases and J by 2 bases, 5 bases remained unmatched. Study results and limitations: Of the AZD1222 recipients, only five or six were seropositive at baseline. Donors were largely white British and mainly female; clonal diversity was possibly underestimated.

The specimen comprised peripheral blood, sampled 28 days after the second AZD1222 dose. The rearrangement uses TRBV7-9 and TRBJ2-5; TRBD2 aligns across 9 bases. This receptor was obtained from an adult who received the AZD1222 COVID-19 vaccine. The CDR3 coding sequence is TGTGCCAGCAGCTCTCGGGCGGGGGGGCAAGAGACCCAGTACTTC. Its translation is CASSSRAGGQETQYF. Supplemented by reference TRBV7-9 and TRBJ2-5, the full variable domain reads DTGVSQNPRHKITKRGQNVTFRCDPISEHNRLYWYRQTLGQGPEFLTYFQNEAQLEKSRLLSDRFSAERPKGSFSTLEIQRTEQGDSAMYLCASSSRAGGQETQYFGPGTRLLVL.